Below are 18 T cell receptor beta chains sequenced from a single sample in a study of Graves' ophthalmopathy and Graves' hyperthyroidism. Amplification from RNA transcripts yielded the TCR beta CDR3 regions. HTBI primers were used in a first-round RT-PCR, which preceded a second-round multiplex PCR. MiXCR was run by TCRdb on the multiplex PCR reads, yielding one entry per CDR3 protein. Among around 400,000 distinct CDR3 sequences listed, around 21% were seen once. The sample was peripheral blood. These receptors originate from a woman between 18 and 30 years old with stable Graves' hyperthyroidism.

Only a few counts were recorded for this clonotype. The chain is built from TRBV18 and TRBJ1-2, with 12 nucleotides matching TRBD1. This CDR3 comprises 18 residues. Germline CDR1 is KGHSH and CDR2 is LQKENI. After removal of 1 base from V and 4 bases from J, the junction contained 10 bases not matched to a gene. CDR3 sequence reads: CASSPQPGQGAGFYGYTF. In DNA form, the CDR3 reads TGTGCCAGCTCACCACAACCGGGACAGGGGGCCGGCTTCTATGGCTACACCTTC.

Ten or more counts support this clonotype. This chain uses TRBV5-1 with TRBJ2-6; 13 bases align to TRBD2. V lost 4 bases to trimming and J lost 1 base; unmatched junction nucleotides: 2. CDR3 length equals 17 residues. Germline loops: CDR1 SGHRS, CDR2 YFSETQ. The CDR3 protein is CASSPTSGRSGANVLTF. In nucleotides, the CDR3 is TGCGCCAGCAGCCCGACTAGCGGGAGGTCTGGGGCCAACGTCCTGACTTTC.

This clonotype was seen many times. V is TRBV4-2 and J is TRBJ2-5; 9 bases align to TRBD2. The CDR3 sequence is 15 residues long. The V gene end was trimmed by 0 bases and the J gene end by 4 bases; junction bases not matched to a gene: 3. The V gene's germline CDR1 is LGHNA and CDR2 YNFKEQ. The CDR3 DNA is TGTGCCAGCAGCCAAGATCTAGCGGGACGAGAGACCCAGTACTTC. The encoded protein is CASSQDLAGRETQYF.

A few counts support this clonotype. The genes are TRBV10-3 and TRBJ2-7; 8 bases are a match to TRBD2. This CDR3 region has 11 residues. V lost 6 bases to trimming and J lost 5 bases; unmatched junction nucleotides: 0. Germline values: CDR1 ENHRY, CDR2 SYGVKD. CDR3: CAIRRGDEQYF. The CDR3 coding sequence is TGTGCCATCAGGCGGGGGGACGAGCAGTACTTC.

The CDR3 spells CASSLFAGHYEQYF. CDR3 DNA sequence: TGTGCCAGCAGTTTATTTGCGGGGCACTACGAGCAGTACTTC. The chain links TRBV28 to TRBJ2-7, with D possibly being TRBD2 (6 bases). Germline values: CDR1 MDHEN, CDR2 SYDVKM. The CDR3 loop spans 14 amino acids. The germline V and J ends were trimmed by 1 base and 3 bases, with 10 bases remaining between them.

In its sample, this clonotype was seen many times. The chain links TRBV20-1 to TRBJ2-7; 8 bases match TRBD1. The CDR3 is made up of 14 amino acids. Germline loops: CDR1 DFQATT, CDR2 SNEGSKA (reference sequence). V shed 0 bases, J shed 2 bases, and the junction held 3 bases outside the gene matches. The CDR3 DNA reads as TGCAGTGCTAGAGATGGGGACAGGCCCTACGAGCAGTACTTC. It codes for CSARDGDRPYEQYF.

This clonotype was seen a handful of times. The chain employs TRBV6-1 and TRBJ1-1; 7 bases map to TRBD1. The CDR3 contains 15 residues. Germline V gene data show CDR1 as MNHNS and CDR2 as SASEGT. Trimming cost V 4 bases and J 1 base; bases outside gene matches: 6. The CDR3: CASSADNRGNTEAFF. The CDR3 DNA is TGTGCCAGCAGTGCCGACAACAGGGGGAACACTGAAGCTTTCTTT.

With regard to this clonotype: An end of the junction does not agree with germline; a read error may underlie this. CDR3 sequence: CASNRLDRNNSPLHF. CDR3 coding DNA: TGTGCTAGCAATCGACTCGACAGGAATAATTCACCCCTCCACTTT. The genes are TRBV10-2 and TRBJ1-6, with D tentatively TRBD1 (6 bases). The CDR3 is 15 amino acids. In germline, CDR1 is WSHSY, CDR2 SAAADI.

This clonotype was seen a handful of times. The V call is TRBV5-1, the J call TRBJ2-7; no clear D gene. The CDR3 has 13 amino acids. The germline CDR1 and CDR2 sequences are SGHRS and YFSETQ. Trimming left V 0 bases short and J 4 bases short, with 8 bases between. The CDR3, as DNA: TGCGCCAGCAGCTTGGATCGGCAATACGAGCAGTACTTC. Translating gives CASSLDRQYEQYF.

The V and J genes are TRBV6-1 and TRBJ1-1; D remains ambiguous. The V end lost 6 bases, the J end lost 8 bases, and 16 bases lay between the germline ends. The CDR3 is 13 residues long. From germline, CDR1 is MNHNS and CDR2 SASEGT. The CDR3 spells CASRGPTVGEAFF. CDR3 sequence (DNA): TGTGCCAGCAGAGGCCCTACGGTGGGCGAAGCTTTCTTT.

The genes are TRBV20-1 and TRBJ1-2; TRBD1 matches at 9 bases. Germline-derived CDR1 and CDR2 are DFQATT and SNEGSKA (reference sequence). CDR3 size: 16 residues. Unmatched junction bases numbered 16, after V lost 6 bases and J lost 5 bases. CDR3 DNA: TGCAGTGCAAAACTGCCTCCGGGACAGGGACATTATGGCTACACCTTC. Encoded protein: CSAKLPPGQGHYGYTF.

This clonotype appeared many times. The chain links TRBV19 to TRBJ2-5, with D possibly being TRBD1 or TRBD2 (6 bases each). The CDR3 is made up of 12 amino acids. V lost 4 bases and J 6 bases, leaving 9 bases between the germline ends. The germline V gene has CDR1 LNHDA and CDR2 SQIVND (reference sequence). CDR3: CASSTGAKTQYF. The CDR3 bases are TGTGCCAGTAGTACGGGGGCGAAGACCCAGTACTTC.

The chain employs TRBV4-2 and TRBJ2-7; 12 nucleotides align to TRBD1. The germline V gene has CDR1 LGHNA and CDR2 YNFKEQ. CDR3 length: 16 residues. Trimming took 4 bases from V and 6 from J; bases not matched to a gene: 10. The CDR3 bases are TGTGCCAGCAGCCCGCCGCGGGACAGGGGGCCAGGCGAGCAGTACTTC. This translates into CASSPPRDRGPGEQYF.

With respect to this clonotype: A much larger clone lies a single base off, so this may be a read error. V usage is TRBV7-2 and J usage is TRBJ2-5; TRBD1 might be the D (5 bases). Per the germline V gene, CDR1 is SGHTA and CDR2 is FQGNSA. The CDR3 is 15 residues long. CDR3 bases: TGTGCCAGCAGCCTCCGACAGACCCACCAAGATACCCAGTACTTC. It codes for CASSLRQTHQDTQYF.

As DNA, the CDR3 is TGTGCCAGCAGTTACAGACCTCTCTACGAGCAGTACTTC. Its protein is CASSYRPLYEQYF. The rearrangement joins TRBV6-2 or TRBV6-3 to TRBJ2-7; no clear D. V lost 2 bases and J 3 bases, leaving 8 bases between the germline ends. The germline gives CDR1 MNHEY, CDR2 SVGEGT. CDR3 size: 13 residues.

This clonotype was recorded many times. The CDR3 DNA follows: TGTGCCAGCAGCTTAGCGACATTCGGCTACGAGCAGTACTTC. Encoded protein: CASSLATFGYEQYF. The rearrangement uses TRBV7-9 and TRBJ2-7, with D unclear. Trimming removed 0 bases at V and 3 bases at J, with 9 bases between. The CDR3 length is 14 residues. Germline V gene data show CDR1 as SEHNR and CDR2 as FQNEAQ (reference sequence).

There are many counts of this clonotype. The V call is TRBV20-1, the J call TRBJ2-2; D is unresolved. Germline V gene sequence: CDR1 DFQATT, CDR2 SNEGSKA (reference sequence). Trimming pared 4 bases from V and 5 bases from J, leaving 5 bases between. There are 11 residues in the CDR3. The CDR3 bases are TGCAGTGCTACGGTGACCGGGGAGCTGTTTTTT. Translated, it gives CSATVTGELFF.

In its sample, this clonotype was seen many times. This sequence joins TRBV7-2 and TRBJ2-7; unclear D gene. Germline CDR1 and CDR2: SGHTA and FQGNSA. V was pared by 2 bases and J by 3 bases, with 5 bases between. This CDR3 is 12 amino acids long. The CDR3 loop reads CASSLNVYEQYF. In DNA, the CDR3 is TGTGCCAGCAGCTTAAACGTCTACGAGCAGTACTTC.